The 9 T cell receptor beta chains in this list originate from one sample, sequenced in a study of cytomegalovirus exposure and HLA in healthy donors. The PCR made use of 60 Vbeta and 13 Jbeta primers. Produced via immunoSEQ multiplex PCR; TCRdb's table is partial and in-frame only. The table records around 150,000 clones, less than 90% of them present only once. Sequencing was performed on PBMCs. Receptor source: a woman between 18 and 30 years old in good health and CMV-seronegative.

The CDR3 is CASSLHPSFGPYNEQFF. The CDR3 nucleotides read TGTGCCAGCAGTTTACACCCCAGTTTTGGTCCCTACAATGAGCAGTTCTTC. The V gene is TRBV27, the J gene TRBJ2-1; D remains ambiguous. Germline loops: CDR1 MNHEY, CDR2 SMNVEV (reference sequence). The CDR3 totals 17 residues. V lost 2 bases and J lost 2, with 16 bases in between.

The V call is TRBV27, the J call TRBJ2-7; the match to TRBD1 covers 8 bases. V dropped 6 bases and J dropped 5; count of bases not matched to a gene: 12. This CDR3 is 15 amino acids long. Looked up from germline, CDR1 is MNHEY and CDR2 is SMNVEV (reference sequence). The chain's CDR3 is CASSRLTQGGHEQYF. CDR3 coding DNA: TGTGCCAGCAGCCGGCTCACACAGGGGGGCCACGAGCAGTACTTC.

The rearrangement uses TRBV7-3 and TRBJ2-5, with TRBD2 as a possible D gene (6 bases). Gene TRBJ2-7 matches the end of the DNA better, so the J call may be wrong. Germline assignment: CDR1 SGHTA and CDR2 FQGTGA. The CDR3 spans 13 residues. CDR3 DNA: TGTGCCAGCAGCCCCGGACTAACCTACGAGCAGTACTTC. This codes for CASSPGLTYEQYF.

This clone was found a few times. The chain links TRBV5-1 to TRBJ2-7; 9 nucleotides line up with TRBD2. This CDR3 region has 13 residues. Germline CDR1 reads SGHRS; CDR2 reads YFSETQ. The V segment lost 4 bases and the J segment 6 bases; nucleotides outside the gene matches: 5. For the CDR3, the DNA is TGCGCCAGCAGCCCCGAGACTAGCGGCGAGCAGTACTTC. It codes for CASSPETSGEQYF.

This chain connects TRBV21-1 to TRBJ1-2; TRBD1 was called by the table and not checked on the DNA. TRBV21-1 is assigned pseudogene status. The CDR3 is 13 amino acids. CDR3 coding DNA: TGTGCCAGCACCAGACCTGGTTGGCAGGCGAACACCTTC. Its translation is CASTRPGWQANTF.

The gene calls are TRBV4-1 and TRBJ2-1, with no clear D. The V gene's germline CDR1 is MGHRA and CDR2 YSYEKL. The CDR3 consists of 14 residues. The V end lost 1 base, the J end lost 8 bases, and 12 bases lay between the germline ends. DNA of the CDR3: TGCGCCAGCAGCCAAGCAACGGGTCTGGATGAGCAGTTCTTC. Encoded protein: CASSQATGLDEQFF.

This chain uses TRBV6-1 with TRBJ2-7; 8 nucleotides line up with TRBD1. This CDR3 is built from 14 residues. CDR1 and CDR2 (germline): MNHNS, SASEGT. V shed 6 bases, J shed 2 bases, and the junction held 6 bases outside the gene matches. CDR3 sequence reads: CASSHGQGTYEQYF. In DNA, the CDR3 is TGTGCCAGCAGCCATGGACAGGGTACCTACGAGCAGTACTTC.

This clone was seen a single time. The rearrangement links TRBV6-1 to TRBJ1-3; possibly TRBD1 for D (5 bases). The CDR3 has 16 amino acids. Per germline, CDR1 MNHNS and CDR2 SASEGT. V was pared by 1 base and J by 4 bases, with 14 bases between. The CDR3 region is CASSEGQGAGGNTIYF. The DNA of the CDR3 is TGTGCCAGCAGTGAAGGTCAAGGGGCTGGCGGAAACACCATATATTTT.

This clone showed up just once. This chain joins TRBV7-2 and TRBJ1-2; unclear D gene. Looked up from germline, CDR1 is SGHTA and CDR2 is FQGNSA. V lost 1 base to trimming and J lost 2 bases, with 17 bases between them. CDR3 length: 17 amino acids. The CDR3 DNA reads TGTGCCAGCAGCTTAGATGGGAGGCAGATAATAAACTATGGCTACACCTTC. Encoded protein: CASSLDGRQIINYGYTF.